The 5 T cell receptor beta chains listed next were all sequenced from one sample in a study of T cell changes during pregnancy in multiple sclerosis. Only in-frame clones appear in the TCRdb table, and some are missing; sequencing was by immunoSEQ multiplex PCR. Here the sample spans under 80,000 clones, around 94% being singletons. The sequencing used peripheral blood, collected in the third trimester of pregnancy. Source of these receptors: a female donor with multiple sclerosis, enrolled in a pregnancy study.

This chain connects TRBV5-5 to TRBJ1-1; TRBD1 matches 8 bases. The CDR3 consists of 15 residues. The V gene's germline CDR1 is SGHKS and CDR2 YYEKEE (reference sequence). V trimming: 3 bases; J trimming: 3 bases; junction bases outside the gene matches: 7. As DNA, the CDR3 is TGTGCCAGCAGCTACCGGACAGGGCGGGACACTGAAGCTTTCTTT. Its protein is CASSYRTGRDTEAFF.

The CDR3 DNA follows: TGTGCCAGCAGTTACTCGACAGGGGGCAATGAAAAACTGTTTTTT. Translated: CASSYSTGGNEKLFF. V and J are TRBV6-5 and TRBJ1-4; 10 bases fit TRBD1. The V gene end was trimmed by 0 bases and the J gene end by 5 bases; junction bases not matched to a gene: 0. This CDR3 is built from 15 residues. Germline values: CDR1 MNHEY, CDR2 SVGAGI.

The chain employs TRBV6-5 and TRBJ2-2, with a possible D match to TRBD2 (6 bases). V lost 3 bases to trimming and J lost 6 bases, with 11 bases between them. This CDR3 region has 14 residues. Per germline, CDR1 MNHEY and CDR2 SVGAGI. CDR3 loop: CASSYSTSPGELFF. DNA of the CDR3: TGTGCCAGCAGTTATTCTACTAGCCCCGGGGAGCTGTTTTTT.

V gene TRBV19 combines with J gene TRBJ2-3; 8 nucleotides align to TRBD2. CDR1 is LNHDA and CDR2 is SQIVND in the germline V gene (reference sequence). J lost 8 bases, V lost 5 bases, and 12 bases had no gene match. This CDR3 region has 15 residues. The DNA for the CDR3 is TGTGCCAGTAGTCTTCAAAGCGGGGGCACTGGTACGCAGTATTTT. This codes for CASSLQSGGTGTQYF.

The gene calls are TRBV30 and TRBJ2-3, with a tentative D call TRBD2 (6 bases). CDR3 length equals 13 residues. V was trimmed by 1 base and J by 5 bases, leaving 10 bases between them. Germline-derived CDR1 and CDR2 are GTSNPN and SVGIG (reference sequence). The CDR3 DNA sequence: TGTGCCTGGAGTGGGAGGGTGGGAGATACGCAGTATTTT. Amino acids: CAWSGRVGDTQYF.